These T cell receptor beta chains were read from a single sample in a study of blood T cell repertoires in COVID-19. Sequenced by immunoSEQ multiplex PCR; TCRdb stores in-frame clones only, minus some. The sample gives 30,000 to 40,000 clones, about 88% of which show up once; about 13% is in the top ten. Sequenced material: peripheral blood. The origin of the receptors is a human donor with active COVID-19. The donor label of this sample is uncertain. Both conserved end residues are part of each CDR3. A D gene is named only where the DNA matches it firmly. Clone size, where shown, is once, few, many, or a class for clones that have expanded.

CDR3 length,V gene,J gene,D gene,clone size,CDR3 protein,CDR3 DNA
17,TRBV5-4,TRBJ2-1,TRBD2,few,CASSLGTSGGVNNEQFF,TGTGCCAGCAGCCTCGGGACTAGCGGGGGAGTAAACAATGAGCAGTTCTTC
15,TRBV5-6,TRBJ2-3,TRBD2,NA,CASSLLAGGTDTQYF,TGTGCCAGCAGCCTATTAGCGGGGGGCACAGATACGCAGTATTTT
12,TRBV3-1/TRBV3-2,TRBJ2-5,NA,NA,CASSQERGFQYF,TGTGCCAGCAGCCAAGAACGGGGGTTCCAGTACTTC
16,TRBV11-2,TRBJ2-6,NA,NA,CASSLVYDSGANVLTF,TGTGCCAGCAGCTTAGTCTACGACTCTGGGGCCAACGTCCTGACTTTC
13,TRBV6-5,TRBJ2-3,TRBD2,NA,CASSLAGGYTQYF,TGTGCCAGCAGCCTAGCGGGGGGCTATACGCAGTATTTT
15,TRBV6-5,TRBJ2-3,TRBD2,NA,CASRLAGGYTDTQYF,TGTGCCAGCAGACTAGCGGGGGGGTACACAGATACGCAGTATTTT
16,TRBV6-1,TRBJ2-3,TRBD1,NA,CASSEWGQGRTDTQYF,TGTGCCAGCAGTGAATGGGGACAGGGGAGAACAGATACGCAGTATTTT
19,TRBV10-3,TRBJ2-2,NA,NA,CAISQLGGSPHANTGELFF,TGTGCCATCAGTCAACTTGGGGGGTCTCCACACGCGAACACCGGGGAGCTGTTTTTT
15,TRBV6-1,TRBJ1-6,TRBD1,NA,CASSEGQEDNSPLHF,TGTGCCAGCAGTGAGGGACAGGAAGATAATTCACCCCTCCACTTT
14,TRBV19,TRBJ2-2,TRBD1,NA,CASSFTGGTGELFF,TGTGCCAGTAGTTTCACAGGGGGCACCGGGGAGCTGTTTTTT
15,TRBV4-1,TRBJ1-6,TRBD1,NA,CASSFTGGLNSPLHF,TGCGCCAGCAGCTTTACAGGGGGCCTTAATTCACCCCTCCACTTT
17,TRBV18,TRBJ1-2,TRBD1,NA,CASSPSPGTAGGYGYTF,TGTGCCAGCTCACCATCCCCAGGGACAGCGGGGGGCTATGGCTACACCTTC
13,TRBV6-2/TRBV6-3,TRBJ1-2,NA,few,CASSYVDKYGYTF,TGTGCCAGCAGTTACGTCGACAAATATGGCTACACCTTC
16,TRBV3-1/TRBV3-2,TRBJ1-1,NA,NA,CASSQGGRGPHTEAFF,TGTGCCAGCAGCCAAGGTGGCAGGGGCCCGCACACTGAAGCTTTCTTT
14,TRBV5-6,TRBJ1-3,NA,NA,CASSPRGAGNTIYF,TGTGCCAGCAGCCCTCGGGGGGCTGGAAACACCATATATTTT
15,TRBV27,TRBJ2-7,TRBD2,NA,CASSLRGVRSYEQYF,TGTGCCAGCAGTTTACGGGGGGTGAGGTCCTACGAGCAGTACTTC
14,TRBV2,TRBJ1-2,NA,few,CASSDRQAIYGYTF,TGTGCCAGCAGTGACCGGCAGGCCATCTATGGCTACACCTTC
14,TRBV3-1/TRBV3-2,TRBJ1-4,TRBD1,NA,CASSTGTGGGKLFF,TGTGCCAGCAGCACCGGGACAGGGGGCGGAAAACTGTTTTTT
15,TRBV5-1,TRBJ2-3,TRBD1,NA,CASSTGTGNTDTQYF,TGCGCCAGCAGCACCGGGACAGGGAACACAGATACGCAGTATTTT
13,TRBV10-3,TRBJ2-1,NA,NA,CAIRSRDYNEQFF,TGTGCCATCAGGAGCCGGGACTACAATGAGCAGTTCTTC
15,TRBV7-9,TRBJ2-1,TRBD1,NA,CASSRTGGFYNEQFF,TGTGCCAGCAGCCGGACAGGGGGATTCTACAATGAGCAGTTCTTC
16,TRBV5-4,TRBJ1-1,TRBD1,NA,CASSPRGTPINTEAFF,TGTGCCAGCAGCCCCAGGGGGACACCAATAAACACTGAAGCTTTCTTT
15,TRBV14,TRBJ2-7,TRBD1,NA,CASSRTVTGSYEQYF,TGTGCCAGCAGCCGAACTGTGACAGGGTCCTACGAGCAGTACTTC
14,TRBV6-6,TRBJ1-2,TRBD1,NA,CASSYSIGTDFHTF,TGTGCCAGCAGTTACTCGATCGGGACAGATTTCCACACCTTC
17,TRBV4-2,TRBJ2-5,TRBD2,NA,CASSQGSLRGGGETQYF,TGTGCCAGCAGCCAAGGGAGTTTGCGGGGGGGAGGAGAGACCCAGTACTTC
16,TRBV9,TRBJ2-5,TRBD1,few,CASSPRQGTLQETQYF,TGTGCCAGCAGCCCTAGACAGGGAACGCTCCAAGAGACCCAGTACTTC
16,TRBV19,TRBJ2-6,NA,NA,CASNPGDRAGANVLTF,TGTGCCAGTAACCCGGGCGACAGAGCCGGGGCCAACGTCCTGACTTTC
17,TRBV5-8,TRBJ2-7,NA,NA,CASSLGRKYNRAYEQYF,TGTGCCAGCAGCTTGGGTCGAAAGTATAACAGAGCCTACGAGCAGTACTTC
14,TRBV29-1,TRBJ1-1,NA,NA,CSVGGGAQSTEAFF,TGCAGCGTTGGCGGGGGCGCACAGTCGACTGAAGCTTTCTTT
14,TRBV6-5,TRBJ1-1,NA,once,CASSYDGARTEAFF,TGTGCCAGCAGTTACGATGGGGCGAGGACTGAAGCTTTCTTT
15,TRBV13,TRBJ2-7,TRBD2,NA,CASSSRAGLGYEQYF,TGTGCCAGCAGCTCGCGAGCGGGGTTGGGCTACGAGCAGTACTTC
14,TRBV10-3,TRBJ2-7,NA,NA,CAISSGAGAYEQYF,TGTGCCATCAGCTCCGGGGCGGGGGCGTACGAGCAGTACTTC
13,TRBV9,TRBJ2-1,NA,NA,CASSGGTHNEQFF,TGTGCCAGCAGCGGTGGGACACACAATGAGCAGTTCTTC
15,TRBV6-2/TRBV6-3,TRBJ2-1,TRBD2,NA,CASSRGGAGYNEQFF,TGTGCCAGCAGCCGCGGGGGGGCAGGCTACAATGAGCAGTTCTTC
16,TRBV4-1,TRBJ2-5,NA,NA,CASSQDEAELQETQYF,TGCGCCAGCAGCCAAGATGAGGCAGAACTCCAAGAGACCCAGTACTTC
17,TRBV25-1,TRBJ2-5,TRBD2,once,CASRAAIGTSGSETQYF,TGTGCCAGCCGCGCCGCGATCGGGACTAGTGGTTCGGAGACCCAGTACTTC
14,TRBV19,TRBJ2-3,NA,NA,CASSMDGRTDTQYF,TGTGCCAGTAGTATGGATGGGCGCACAGATACGCAGTATTTT
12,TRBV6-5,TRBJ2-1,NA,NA,CASGSSYNEQFF,TGTGCCAGCGGCAGCTCCTACAATGAGCAGTTCTTC
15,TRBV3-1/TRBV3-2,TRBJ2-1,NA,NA,CASSQENTVSNEQFF,TGTGCCAGCAGCCAAGAGAACACAGTGAGCAATGAGCAGTTCTTC
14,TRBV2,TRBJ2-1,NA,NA,CASIGVLMGNEQFF,TGTGCCAGCATCGGGGTATTGATGGGGAATGAGCAGTTCTTC
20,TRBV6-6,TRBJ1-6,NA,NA,CASSPGSGALFGSYNSPLHF,TGTGCCAGCAGTCCCGGTTCAGGGGCTCTTTTTGGGTCCTATAATTCACCCCTCCACTTT
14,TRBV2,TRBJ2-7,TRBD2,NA,CASTPGLAGYEQYF,TGTGCCAGCACCCCGGGACTAGCGGGGTACGAGCAGTACTTC
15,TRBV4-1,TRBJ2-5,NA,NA,CASSQVFDSRETQYF,TGCGCCAGCAGCCAAGTTTTTGACTCCCGGGAGACCCAGTACTTC
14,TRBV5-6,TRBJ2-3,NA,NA,CASSLTRDRLWQYF,TGTGCCAGCAGCCTCACTAGAGACCGGCTTTGGCAGTATTTT
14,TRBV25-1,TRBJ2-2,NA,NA,CASRQGGSGGELFF,TGTGCCAGCAGACAGGGAGGGTCGGGCGGGGAGCTGTTTTTT
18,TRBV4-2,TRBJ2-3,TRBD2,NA,CASSQEGYSGGATDTQYF,TGTGCCAGCAGCCAAGAGGGCTATAGCGGGGGGGCCACAGATACGCAGTATTTT
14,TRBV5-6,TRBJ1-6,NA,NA,CASSLLRGYSPLHF,TGTGCCAGCAGCTTACTTAGGGGTTATTCACCCCTCCACTTT
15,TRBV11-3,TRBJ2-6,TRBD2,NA,CASSPGGAGANVLTF,TGTGCCAGCAGCCCGGGAGGCGCTGGGGCCAACGTCCTGACTTTC
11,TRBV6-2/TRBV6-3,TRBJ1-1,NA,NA,CASSYPGEAFF,TGTGCCAGCAGTTACCCGGGAGAAGCTTTCTTT
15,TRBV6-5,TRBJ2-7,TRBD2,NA,CASSYSLAGNYEQYF,TGTGCCAGCAGTTACTCTCTAGCGGGGAACTACGAGCAGTACTTC